This T cell receptor beta chain was sequenced in a study of beta chain features in type 1 diabetes. Sorting of CD4+ naive, central memory, regulatory and stem cell-like memory cells was performed via CD45RO/CCR7/CD25/CD127/CD95/CD27. Study-wide findings and caveats: Type 1 diabetes patients had moderately but significantly shorter TCRB CDR3s in all four CD4+ subsets. Whether TCRB rearrangement is influenced by HLA type was left unresolved in this analysis. An over-representation of cells with high TCR expression could result from cDNA sequencing.

The sample holds a few counts of this clone. No antigen is known for it. Germline V lookup: CDR1 SGHRS, CDR2 YFSETQ. V gave up 1 base and J gave up 1 base, with 8 bases separating them. This CDR3 comprises 14 residues. The investigators reverse transcribed all of the isolated RNA, so they sequenced expressed TCRB transcripts. Here immunoSEQ multiplex PCR was the method, and the copy in TCRdb shows in-frame clones only, minus some. The sample holds 900,000 or so clones, 15% to 20% seen once. The chain joins TRBV5-1 to TRBJ1-1; no reliable D call. Sequencing was performed on naive CD4+ T cells from blood. The receptor's source is a woman under 30 in good health. CDR3 protein: CASSLLSENTEAFF. CDR3 nucleotides: TGCGCCAGCAGCTTGCTCTCGGAGAACACTGAAGCTTTCTTT.